This T cell receptor beta chain was found in a study of blood T cell repertoires in COVID-19. Study summary: The samples span acute and convalescent COVID-19 from the United States, Italy and Spain. PBMCs, B-cell-depleted T cells, or T cells were the source of the cDNA or gDNA that made up the material.

In the original analysis: Amplified reference gene primers provided the basis for estimating nucleated cell counts. Assay: immunoSEQ multiplex PCR; the TCRdb copy retains only in-frame clones and omits some. V and J calls and clone size are as listed in that table; D and trimming were resolved from the DNA. Of about 150,000 clones detected, 81% appear once; the ten largest clones hold 8% to 9.5%. V shed 2 bases, J shed 4 bases, and the junction held 1 base outside the gene matches. The CDR3 runs to 15 residues. The germline V gene has CDR1 MNHNS and CDR2 SASEGT. This sequence joins TRBV6-1 and TRBJ2-1; 11 bases map to TRBD2. Sample: peripheral blood. The receptor comes from a woman in her sixties with active or convalescent COVID-19. CDR3 region: CASSELAGGYNEQFF. The CDR3 DNA reads TGTGCCAGCAGTGAACTAGCGGGGGGATACAATGAGCAGTTCTTC.